This entry lists 5 T cell receptor beta chains sequenced from one sample in a study of neurological immune-mediated disorders. Each CDR3 protein gets one entry after TCRdb re-called the 5' RACE reads with MiXCR. Found here are 50,000 to 65,000 distinct CDR3 sequences, around 3.6% of them singletons; the top ten hold 1.5% to 2%. Sequences were obtained from PBMCs. The receptors shown here come from a man aged 25-45 years with multiple sclerosis.

There are many counts of this clonotype. V is TRBV7-8 and J is TRBJ2-1; 11 bases fit TRBD2. V dropped 6 bases and J dropped 4; count of bases not matched to a gene: 5. Germline V gene sequence: CDR1 SGHVS, CDR2 FQNEAQ. This CDR3 is 15 amino acids long. The CDR3, as DNA: TGTGCCAGCAGAACGGGACTAGCGGCATACAATGAGCAGTTCTTC. Encoded protein: CASRTGLAAYNEQFF.

This clonotype showed up many times. The gene calls are TRBV5-1 and TRBJ2-1, with TRBD2 identical over 10 bases. The CDR3 length is 14 residues. Germline CDR1 and CDR2: SGHRS and YFSETQ. Trimming at V came to 7 bases and at J to 9 bases, leaving 10 bases not matched to a gene. CDR3 DNA: TGCGCCAGCCGTCTAGCGGGAGTTGAAAGTGAGCAGTTCTTC. Translated, it gives CASRLAGVESEQFF. Full variable domain (remainder filled in from reference TRBV5-1 and TRBJ2-1): KAGVTQTPRYLIKTRGQQVTLSCSPISGHRSVSWYQQTPGQGLQFLFEYFSETQRNKGNFPGRFSGRQFSNSRSEMNVSTLELGDSALYLCASRLAGVESEQFFGPGTRLTVL.

This clonotype was seen ten or more times. This chain links TRBV19 with TRBJ2-2; D uncertain. Germline V gives CDR1 LNHDA, CDR2 SQIVND (reference sequence). The CDR3 is made up of 14 amino acids. V was trimmed by 3 bases and J by 6 bases, leaving 11 bases between them. For the CDR3, the DNA is TGTGCCAGTAGTATCCGGGCGCATCCCGGGGAGCTGTTTTTT. Translation: CASSIRAHPGELFF.

Ten or more counts support this clonotype. The chain joins TRBV6-5 to TRBJ2-7, with D maybe TRBD2 (6 bases). Germline V gene lookup returns CDR1 MNHEY and CDR2 SVGAGI. This CDR3 contains 11 residues. V dropped 6 bases and J dropped 5 bases, with 8 bases sitting between them. The CDR3 coding sequence is TGTGCCAGCAGCAGCGGGCACGAGCAGTACTTC. This translates into CASSSGHEQYF.

This clonotype was recorded many times. The V and J genes are TRBV12-3 or TRBV12-4 and TRBJ2-2, with 8 bases matching TRBD1. This CDR3 contains 15 residues. V lost 6 bases, J lost 2 bases, and 5 bases stayed unmatched. The CDR3 reads CASRTGAANTGELFF. CDR3 nucleotide sequence: TGTGCCAGCAGGACAGGGGCAGCAAACACCGGGGAGCTGTTTTTT.